Following are 19 T cell receptor beta chains from one sample sequenced in a study of T cell responses to AZD1222 COVID-19 vaccine. The method was immunoSEQ multiplex PCR; TCRdb's version includes in-frame clones alone and lacks a portion of them. The table shows over 90,000 clones, with roughly nine tenths occurring only once. Sample: peripheral blood, taken on day 0 of AZD1222 vaccination. Every receptor here comes from an adult in good health.

The rearrangement joins TRBV27 to TRBJ1-2; D perhaps matches TRBD1 (5 bases). In germline, CDR1 is MNHEY, CDR2 SMNVEV (reference sequence). The CDR3 totals 13 residues. Trimming cost V 3 bases and J 8 bases, with 13 bases left between them. CDR3 sequence: CASSFGGVGGYTF. CDR3 DNA sequence: TGTGCCAGCAGTTTTGGGGGGGTGGGAGGCTACACCTTC.

The sample holds a few counts of this clone. The chain is built from TRBV7-2 and TRBJ1-1; D possibly corresponds to TRBD1 (5 bases). Trimming stripped 3 bases from V and 4 bases from J, with 12 bases between. Per the germline V gene, CDR1 is SGHTA and CDR2 is FQGNSA. The CDR3 is 14 amino acids. CDR3 sequence: CASSFRGDGTEAFF. CDR3 nucleotide sequence: TGTGCCAGCAGCTTTAGAGGGGACGGCACTGAAGCTTTCTTT.

This clone appeared once. The chain is built from TRBV7-9 and TRBJ2-7, with TRBD1 as a possible D gene (6 bases). Trimming shortened V by 4 bases and J by 3 bases, and 13 bases separated the two germline ends. The CDR3 sequence is 14 residues long. CDR1 and CDR2 from the germline V gene are SEHNR and FQNEAQ (reference sequence). In nucleotides, the CDR3 is TGTGCCAGCAGCTACTCAGGGGCGGGCTACGAGCAGTACTTC. Its protein product is CASSYSGAGYEQYF.

V and J are TRBV5-1 and TRBJ1-1; possible D gene TRBD1, 5 bases. This CDR3 region has 12 residues. Germline V CDR1 and CDR2: SGHRS, YFSETQ. Trimming stripped 4 bases from V and 9 bases from J, with 13 bases between. The CDR3 sequence is CASSNGQGQAFF. The DNA for the CDR3 is TGCGCCAGCAGCAATGGACAAGGGCAAGCTTTCTTT.

The rearrangement links TRBV9 to TRBJ1-2; tentative D call: TRBD1 (6 bases). Germline V CDR1 and CDR2: SGDLS, YYNGEE. Trimming stripped 1 base from V and 7 bases from J, with 17 bases between. The CDR3 totals 15 residues. CDR3 bases: TGTGCCAGCAGCGTAACGACAGGTGGGGTGGGTGGCTACACCTTC. Its protein product is CASSVTTGGVGGYTF.

The J gene is TRBJ2-7, the V gene TRBV28, with D possibly TRBD1 on 6 matching bases. V was clipped by 8 bases and J by 1 base, with 12 bases between them. The CDR3 runs to 13 residues. CDR1 is MDHEN and CDR2 is SYDVKM in the germline V gene. The CDR3 DNA is TGTGCCAGCCGGGACACCGGATCCTACGAGCAGTACTTC. Amino acids: CASRDTGSYEQYF.

V gene TRBV29-1 combines with J gene TRBJ1-4; D not certain. Germline CDR1 and CDR2: SQVTM and ANQGSEA. The CDR3 covers 12 residues. V dropped 7 bases and J dropped 0 bases, with 6 bases sitting between them. The CDR3 protein is CSAGSTNEKLFF. The CDR3 DNA reads TGCAGCGCGGGGTCAACTAATGAAAAACTGTTTTTT.

This chain links TRBV7-9 with TRBJ2-5; D ambiguous. In germline, CDR1 is SEHNR, CDR2 FQNEAQ (reference sequence). V shed 2 bases and J shed 2 bases, with 3 bases lying between them. The CDR3 sequence is 12 residues long. The DNA of the CDR3 is TGTGCCAGCAGCTTAACGCAAGAGACCCAGTACTTC. It encodes CASSLTQETQYF.

The rearrangement uses TRBV9 and TRBJ1-2, with 12 nucleotides matching TRBD1. This CDR3 region has 15 residues. V lost 10 bases to trimming and J lost 3 bases; unmatched junction nucleotides: 10. CDR1 and CDR2 from the germline V gene are SGDLS and YYNGEE. The CDR3 nucleotides are TGTGCCGGCCGGGACAGGGGGCAATTCCACTATGGCTACACCTTC. It specifies CAGRDRGQFHYGYTF. The full variable domain, with the rest looked up from reference TRBV9 and TRBJ1-2, is DSGVTQTPKHLITATGQRVTLRCSPRSGDLSVYWYQQSLDQGLQFLIQYYNGEERAKGNILERFSAQQFPDLHSELNLSSLELGDSALYFCAGRDRGQFHYGYTFGSGTRLTVV.

The chain recombines TRBV4-1 with TRBJ1-1; 7 nucleotides match TRBD1. The CDR3 extends over 15 amino acids. The trim removed 4 bases at V and 3 bases at J, leaving 8 bases unmatched. The germline V gene has CDR1 MGHRA and CDR2 YSYEKL. The CDR3 region is CASSLTGSADTEAFF. The DNA of the CDR3 is TGCGCCAGCAGCCTGACAGGGAGCGCGGACACTGAAGCTTTCTTT.

This clone has just a few counts. This chain uses TRBV7-8 with TRBJ2-2; weak D call: TRBD1 (6 bases). CDR3 length: 16 residues. Germline-derived CDR1 and CDR2 are SGHVS and FQNEAQ. V lost 3 bases and J 2 bases, leaving 13 bases between the germline ends. In DNA form, the CDR3 reads TGTGCCAGCAGCTTGTTTGCCAGGGGCAACACCGGGGAGCTGTTTTTT. It translates to CASSLFARGNTGELFF.

This chain uses TRBV2 with TRBJ1-1, with TRBD1 matching 8 bases. The length of the CDR3 is 14 residues. V trimming: 4 bases; J trimming: 4 bases; junction bases outside the gene matches: 5. CDR1 is SNHLY, CDR2 FYNNEI, per germline. The CDR3, as DNA: TGTGCCAGCAGTGGTGCAGGGGGCCTCACTGAAGCTTTCTTT. Its translation is CASSGAGGLTEAFF.

The chain is built from TRBV6-5 and TRBJ1-2; D unclear. V lost 5 bases to trimming and J lost 0 bases, with 10 bases between them. The CDR3 runs 14 residues. The germline V gene encodes CDR1 MNHEY and CDR2 SVGAGI. The CDR3 DNA is TGTGCCAGCAGTCTTTCAGATTCTAACTATGGCTACACCTTC. It codes for CASSLSDSNYGYTF.

This chain joins TRBV28 and TRBJ1-2, with D possibly being TRBD1 (5 bases). CDR3 length: 13 amino acids. Trimming took 6 bases from V and 4 from J, leaving 12 bases between them. Germline loops: CDR1 MDHEN, CDR2 SYDVKM. The CDR3 spells CASRPPTVYGYTF. The DNA for the CDR3 is TGTGCCAGCAGACCTCCGACAGTCTATGGCTACACCTTC.

V is TRBV6-1 and J is TRBJ1-2, with 9 bases matching TRBD1. V lost 2 bases, J lost 8 bases, and 6 bases stayed unmatched. Germline V lookup: CDR1 MNHNS, CDR2 SASEGT. CDR3 size: 14 residues. CDR3 sequence (DNA): TGTGCCAGCAGTGAACACAGGGGGCAATACGGCTACACCTTC. Translation gives CASSEHRGQYGYTF.

This clone has just one count. The rearrangement joins TRBV28 to TRBJ2-1, with 7 nucleotides matching TRBD1. The germline gives CDR1 MDHEN, CDR2 SYDVKM. The CDR3 length is 14 residues. The V segment lost 9 bases and the J segment 8 bases; nucleotides outside the gene matches: 13. CDR3 protein: CASETGTFVDEQFF. The CDR3 DNA follows: TGTGCCAGTGAGACAGGGACGTTCGTGGATGAGCAGTTCTTC.

This chain uses TRBV28 with TRBJ1-3; the D gene is possibly TRBD1 (5 bases). The CDR3 runs 14 residues. Germline V gives CDR1 MDHEN, CDR2 SYDVKM. V lost 6 bases, J lost 1 base, and 10 bases lay in between. CDR3 in amino acids: CASSRGGSGNTIYF. In DNA, the CDR3 is TGTGCCAGCAGCCGGGGGGGGTCTGGAAACACCATATATTTT.

The V call is TRBV6-2 or TRBV6-3, the J call TRBJ2-7; perhaps D is TRBD1 or TRBD2 (5 bases each). This CDR3 contains 15 residues. The V end lost 6 bases, the J end lost 0 bases, and 15 bases lay between the germline ends. From germline, CDR1 is MNHEY and CDR2 SVGEGT. The CDR3 nucleotides read TGTGCCAGCAGCCCGGGCTTTGGGGGCTCCTACGAGCAGTACTTC. This encodes CASSPGFGGSYEQYF.

The chain recombines TRBV2 with TRBJ2-7; possibly TRBD1 for D (6 bases). Germline lookup yields CDR1 SNHLY and CDR2 FYNNEI. The CDR3 runs to 16 residues. V shed 3 bases and J shed 1 base, with 16 bases lying between them. CDR3 nucleotide sequence: TGTGCCAGCAGTGACTCCGCTTTAAGGGGGTCCTACGAGCAGTACTTC. It translates to CASSDSALRGSYEQYF.